This entry features one T cell receptor beta chain sequence. No antigen is known for it. The ends lost 6 bases at V and 2 bases at J; junction bases unmatched: 5. CDR1 SGHAT and CDR2 FQNNGV come from the germline V gene. The length of the CDR3 is 15 residues. The donors were part of the 120-subject validation cohort, which stood apart from the roughly 730-subject first cohort. The assay was immunoSEQ multiplex PCR, and TCRdb's table has in-frame clones only and misses some. The table records a few hundred thousand clones, 90% of them present only once. This entry belongs to a study of cytomegalovirus exposure and HLA in healthy donors. Study-wide points: Subsequent analysis revealed that first-cohort TCR clusters tended to co-occur in the roughly 120 validation repertoires. Cytomegalovirus status was reportedly diagnosed by the classifier with high specificity and sensitivity. Rare sequences made up most TCRs, while some public TCRs were found in many donors.

This chain links TRBV11-2 with TRBJ2-5, with TRBD2 matching over 11 bases. The sample comprised PBMCs. The TCR comes from a woman aged 25 to 45 in good health and CMV-seronegative. The CDR3 DNA is TGTGCCAGCAGTTCGGGACTAGCGGAGCAAGAGACCCAGTACTTC. This codes for CASSSGLAEQETQYF.